Following are 18 T cell receptor beta chains from one sample sequenced in a study of memory CD4+ T cells and cytomegalovirus serostatus. Measured with immunoSEQ multiplex PCR; TCRdb has only the in-frame clones, and not every one. The sample contains some 50,000 clones, roughly 79% of which appear only once. The sort gate was single viable CD3+CD4+CD8-CD45RO+ cells for memory CD4+ T cells. Sequencing input: memory CD4+ T cells from blood. The receptor source for this set is an adult in good health and CMV-seronegative.

This clone was recorded a few times. This chain connects TRBV5-4 to TRBJ1-1, with a tentative D call TRBD1 (6 bases). CDR3 length: 14 amino acids. Germline V gives CDR1 SGHNT, CDR2 YYREEE (reference sequence). Deletions cut 6 bases from V and 0 bases from J, with 12 bases between. CDR3 residues: CASTRGQLNTEAFF. Written as DNA, the CDR3 is TGTGCCAGCACCAGAGGACAGCTGAACACTGAAGCTTTCTTT.

This clone was seen only a few times. The J gene is TRBJ1-1, the V gene TRBV9, with D possibly TRBD1 on 6 matching bases. V lost 0 bases to trimming and J lost 5 bases, with 11 bases between them. Germline lookup yields CDR1 SGDLS and CDR2 YYNGEE. CDR3 length: 14 residues. CDR3 amino acids: CASSVVDSMTEAFF. In DNA, the CDR3 is TGTGCCAGCAGCGTAGTGGACAGCATGACTGAAGCTTTCTTT.

CDR3 sequence reads: CASSLQPSGRSNEQFF. The DNA for the CDR3 is TGTGCCAGCAGCTTACAGCCCAGCGGGAGGAGCAATGAGCAGTTCTTC. V usage is TRBV7-2 and J usage is TRBJ2-1; 9 nucleotides line up with TRBD2. There are 16 residues in the CDR3. Unmatched junction bases numbered 8, after V lost 2 bases and J lost 6 bases. Looked up from germline, CDR1 is SGHTA and CDR2 is FQGNSA.

This chain connects TRBV7-2 to TRBJ2-1; perhaps TRBD2 as D (6 bases). The CDR3 is 16 amino acids. The ends were cut back, 5 bases at V and 0 bases at J, with 14 bases in the middle. CDR1 and CDR2 (germline): SGHTA, FQGNSA. CDR3: CASSGRDSYSYNEQFF. The CDR3 DNA is TGTGCCAGCAGCGGCCGGGACTCCTACTCCTACAATGAGCAGTTCTTC.

The rearrangement joins TRBV5-1 to TRBJ2-6; tentative D call: TRBD2 (5 bases). Germline V lookup: CDR1 SGHRS, CDR2 YFSETQ. CDR3 length equals 17 residues. V lost 0 bases and J lost 0, with 10 bases in between. The CDR3 region has the DNA TGCGCCAGCAGCTTGGCCGGACTGAACTCTGGGGCCAACGTCCTGACTTTC. As protein: CASSLAGLNSGANVLTF. The variable domain in full, with the rest retrieved from reference TRBV5-1 and TRBJ2-6, is KAGVTQTPRYLIKTRGQQVTLSCSPISGHRSVSWYQQTPGQGLQFLFEYFSETQRNKGNFPGRFSGRQFSNSRSEMNVSTLELGDSALYLCASSLAGLNSGANVLTFGAGSRLTVL.

This clone was seen a few times. This sequence joins TRBV5-1 and TRBJ1-6; a possible D gene is TRBD1 (5 bases). The CDR3 is made up of 16 amino acids. Deletions cut 3 bases from V and 5 bases from J, with 15 bases between. In germline, CDR1 is SGHRS, CDR2 YFSETQ. In nucleotides, the CDR3 is TGCGCCAGCAGCTGGCGGGGGACGGGAGATAATTCACCCCTCCACTTT. Translated: CASSWRGTGDNSPLHF.

V is TRBV7-9 and J is TRBJ1-6; D not certain. Trimming cost V 2 bases and J 0 bases, with 8 bases left between them. This CDR3 is 16 amino acids long. Germline-derived CDR1 and CDR2 are SEHNR and FQNEAQ (reference sequence). CDR3 in DNA: TGTGCCAGCAGCTTATCCGAGAGCTCCTATAATTCACCCCTCCACTTT. Protein: CASSLSESSYNSPLHF.

The rearrangement uses TRBV29-1 and TRBJ1-1; 9 positions agree with TRBD1. The CDR3 is 12 residues long. Trimming took 8 bases from V and 5 from J; bases not matched to a gene: 6. Per germline, CDR1 SQVTM and CDR2 ANQGSEA. CDR3 sequence (DNA): TGCAGCTCCGGACAGGGGCGAACTGAAGCTTTCTTT. It codes for CSSGQGRTEAFF.

This chain links TRBV30 with TRBJ2-4, with D unresolved. The germline V gene has CDR1 GTSNPN and CDR2 SVGIG (reference sequence). V lost 3 bases to trimming and J lost 2 bases, with 5 bases between them. The CDR3 consists of 12 residues. The CDR3 DNA follows: TGTGCCTGGAGCATGTCCAAAAACATTCAGTACTTC. Encoded protein: CAWSMSKNIQYF.

This chain links TRBV15 with TRBJ1-4; unclear D gene. This CDR3 has 14 amino acids. Deletions cut 9 bases from V and 9 bases from J, with 20 bases between. Germline V gives CDR1 LNHNV, CDR2 YYDKDF (reference sequence). CDR3 protein: CATEKSGRDQKLFF. CDR3 sequence (DNA): TGTGCCACGGAGAAATCAGGAAGAGATCAAAAACTGTTTTTT.

With respect to this clone: At one end, the junction sequence differs from germline, possibly due to a read error. The chain couples TRBV7-7 to TRBJ2-5; tentative D call: TRBD2 (6 bases). CDR3 size: 14 residues. Germline V gene data show CDR1 as SSHAT and CDR2 as FNYEAQ (reference sequence). As DNA, the CDR3 is TGTGCTAGCAGCGCGGGACTCTCCCAAGAGACCCAGTACTTC. It specifies CASSAGLSQETQYF. Complete variable domain (other parts from reference TRBV7-7 and TRBJ2-5): GAGVSQSPRYKVTKRGQDVTLRCDPISSHATLYWYQQALGQGPEFLTYFNYEAQPDKSGLPSDRFSAERPEGSISTLTIQRTEQRDSAMYRCASSAGLSQETQYFGPGTRLLVL.

This clone has a single count. This rearrangement joins TRBV5-4 to TRBJ1-2; no definite D call. The V end was cut by 1 base, the J end by 7 bases, with 11 bases between. Germline V gene lookup returns CDR1 SGHNT and CDR2 YYREEE (reference sequence). CDR3 length: 13 amino acids. For the CDR3, the DNA is TGTGCCAGCAGCTTGTATGGGGTGGGTGGCTACACCTTC. It yields the protein CASSLYGVGGYTF.

The V gene is TRBV10-3, the J gene TRBJ2-7; D is perhaps TRBD2 (6 bases). CDR3 length: 13 residues. Trimming cost V 6 bases and J 6 bases, with 15 bases left between them. Germline V gives CDR1 ENHRY, CDR2 SYGVKD. In nucleotides, the CDR3 is TGTGCCATCAGCCCCGGGGGTTCGTTCGAGCAGTACTTC. This sequence encodes CAISPGGSFEQYF.

The chain recombines TRBV6-5 with TRBJ2-3; 8 bases align to TRBD2. The CDR3 is made up of 16 amino acids. Germline V lookup: CDR1 MNHEY, CDR2 SVGAGI. Trimming cost V 0 bases and J 6 bases; bases outside gene matches: 8. The CDR3 is CASSYSGTRARDTQYF. The CDR3 DNA is TGTGCCAGCAGTTACTCCGGGACTAGAGCTAGGGATACGCAGTATTTT.

The table lists this clone with a count of one. The rearrangement uses TRBV5-8 and TRBJ2-5, with D possibly matching TRBD2 (5 bases). Germline V gives CDR1 SGHTS, CDR2 YDEGEE. V lost 4 bases to trimming and J lost 2 bases, with 15 bases between them. CDR3 length: 15 amino acids. CDR3 residues: CASSRSGPQQETQYF. CDR3 coding DNA: TGTGCCAGCAGCCGAAGCGGACCCCAACAAGAGACCCAGTACTTC.

This chain links TRBV11-2 with TRBJ2-7; 9 bases fit TRBD1. The germline V gene has CDR1 SGHAT and CDR2 FQNNGV. With V trimmed by 5 bases and J by 5 bases, 10 bases remained unmatched. The CDR3 is made up of 15 amino acids. Here the CDR3 reads CASSPAGTGLHEQYF. In DNA form, the CDR3 reads TGTGCCAGCAGCCCGGCCGGGACAGGGTTACACGAGCAGTACTTC.

This clone was seen more than once but under ten times. This rearrangement joins TRBV9 to TRBJ1-5, with D possibly TRBD1 on 5 matching bases. From germline, CDR1 is SGDLS and CDR2 YYNGEE. Between the trimmed V and J ends, which lost 5 bases and 0 bases, there was a span of 15 bases. The CDR3 runs to 16 residues. The CDR3 region has the DNA TGTGCCAGCAGGTACCGGGGGTGCAATAGCAATCAGCCCCAGCATTTT. This gives the protein CASRYRGCNSNQPQHF.

The chain uses TRBV7-9 and TRBJ1-6; 7 bases are a match to TRBD1. The germline CDR1 and CDR2 sequences are SEHNR and FQNEAQ (reference sequence). After removal of 5 bases from V and 9 bases from J, the junction contained 13 bases not matched to a gene. The length of the CDR3 is 16 residues. DNA for the CDR3: TGTGCCAGCAGCCCCACCCAGACAGGGAAGAGTTCACCCCTCCACTTT. This sequence encodes CASSPTQTGKSSPLHF.